The 27 T cell receptor beta chains in this list originate from one sample, sequenced in a study of T cells expressing NK-cell markers. TCRdb re-called the 5' RACE reads and gives one entry per CDR3 protein, without DNA. This specimen shows approximately 170,000 distinct CDR3 sequences; the ten leading clones hold over 20%. The source material was blood T cells: a sorted CD56 or NKG2C T cell subset, CD4+ or CD8+ T cells, or bulk PBMC T cells (not recorded which). The receptors stem from a man aged 18 to 69 in good health.

The chain uses TRBV20-1 and TRBJ2-7; the TCRdb call, TRBD2, lacks DNA for checking. CDR1 DFQATT and CDR2 SNEGSKA come from the germline V gene (reference sequence). CDR3 length: 14 amino acids. The CDR3 sequence is CSVVSLLAGYEQYF.

The J gene is TRBJ2-1, the V gene TRBV2; TCRdb calls TRBD2, which cannot be checked without DNA. CDR3 length: 15 amino acids. Germline lookup yields CDR1 SNHLY and CDR2 FYNNEI. This CDR3 reads CATDRGLAGLNEQFF.

Here the CDR3 reads CASSFLASGTGELFF. This sequence joins TRBV5-1 and TRBJ2-2; the TCRdb D gene call, TRBD2, has no DNA to confirm it. Germline V gene data show CDR1 as SGHRS and CDR2 as YFSETQ. This CDR3 region has 15 residues.

This chain links TRBV5-4 with TRBJ2-1; TCRdb returns TRBD1, unconfirmable since there is no DNA. CDR1 is SGHNT, CDR2 YYREEE, per germline (reference sequence). The CDR3 has 14 residues. The CDR3 sequence: CASSDTGGHNEQFF.

This chain joins TRBV5-1 and TRBJ2-3; absent DNA, TCRdb's TRBD2 call cannot be checked. Germline V gives CDR1 SGHRS, CDR2 YFSETQ. There are 18 residues in the CDR3. CDR3 residues: CASSPALAGETSTDTQYF.

V gene TRBV12-3 or TRBV12-4 combines with J gene TRBJ2-1; TCRdb lists TRBD2, though no DNA is available to test this call. This CDR3 contains 16 residues. CDR3: CASTHSPASGVDEQFF.

The rearrangement links TRBV5-6 to TRBJ1-1. In germline, CDR1 is SGHDT, CDR2 YYEEEE. The CDR3 runs 14 residues. The CDR3 spells CASSLWRLNTEAFF.

The rearrangement uses TRBV7-6 and TRBJ2-3; the D call of TRBD2 rests on TCRdb alone, since no DNA is present to check it. Germline loops: CDR1 SGHVS, CDR2 FNYEAQ. The CDR3 runs 14 residues. The CDR3 protein is CASSLVDGTSNQYF. Complete variable domain (other parts from reference TRBV7-6 and TRBJ2-3): GAGVSQSPRYKVTKRGQDVALRCDPISGHVSLYWYRQALGQGPEFLTYFNYEAQQDKSGLPNDRFSAERPEGSISTLTIQRTEQRDSAMYRCASSLVDGTSNQYFGPGTRLTVL.

V and J are TRBV20-1 and TRBJ1-1. Germline CDR1 DFQATT, CDR2 SNEGSKA (reference sequence). The CDR3 runs to 13 residues. CDR3 sequence reads: CSARNLEGTEAFF.

The chain has TRBV28 and TRBJ1-4; as DNA is missing, the TRBD1 call by TCRdb cannot be tested. From germline, CDR1 is MDHEN and CDR2 SYDVKM. CDR3 length equals 14 residues. The CDR3 region is CASSLDREVEKLFF.

V gene TRBV2 combines with J gene TRBJ2-3; TCRdb gives TRBD1 as the D gene, but with no DNA this cannot be confirmed. CDR1 SNHLY and CDR2 FYNNEI come from the germline V gene. This CDR3 spans 16 amino acids. CDR3 amino acids: CASNTGQIESTDTQYF.

The J gene is TRBJ2-7, the V gene TRBV14; TCRdb proposes TRBD1, but this gene call is untestable without DNA. This CDR3 spans 17 amino acids. The germline CDR1 and CDR2 sequences are SGHDN and FVKESK. This CDR3 is CASSLNRGTGLSYEQYF.

The chain combines TRBV6-1 with TRBJ1-1. The CDR3 extends over 15 amino acids. Germline V lookup: CDR1 MNHNS, CDR2 SASEGT. The CDR3: CASSEIGSVNTEAFF.

The V call is TRBV7-9, the J call TRBJ1-5. From germline, CDR1 is SEHNR and CDR2 FQNEAQ (reference sequence). The CDR3 is made up of 13 amino acids. CDR3 amino acids: CASSSNSNQPQHF.

This rearrangement joins TRBV6-1 to TRBJ2-7. This CDR3 spans 11 amino acids. Germline CDR1 reads MNHNS; CDR2 reads SASEGT. This CDR3 is CASARYYEQYF.

The rearrangement links TRBV11-2 to TRBJ2-1; with no DNA, the TCRdb D assignment of TRBD2 cannot be verified. The CDR3 length is 17 residues. Germline V gene sequence: CDR1 SGHAT, CDR2 FQNNGV. CDR3 amino acids: CASSPPPPEERYNEQFF. The full variable domain, with the rest looked up from reference TRBV11-2 and TRBJ2-1, is EAGVAQSPRYKIIEKRQSVAFWCNPISGHATLYWYQQILGQGPKLLIQFQNNGVVDDSQLPKDRFSAERLKGVDSTLKIQPAKLEDSAVYLCASSPPPPEERYNEQFFGPGTRLTVL.

This chain joins TRBV6-2 or TRBV6-3 and TRBJ2-7; the TCRdb D gene call, TRBD1, has no DNA to confirm it. Germline V gene lookup returns CDR1 MNHEY and CDR2 SVGEGT. CDR3 length equals 21 residues. The CDR3 is CASSSSSGDSLTLWPTYEQYF.

The J gene is TRBJ2-7, the V gene TRBV2; checking the TCRdb D call of TRBD2 is not possible without DNA. Germline CDR1 reads SNHLY; CDR2 reads FYNNEI. CDR3 length: 12 amino acids. CDR3 sequence reads: CASSERRGGEYF.

The chain carries TRBV4-1 and TRBJ2-1; the TCRdb call, TRBD1, lacks DNA for checking. CDR1 and CDR2 from the germline V gene are MGHRA and YSYEKL. The length of the CDR3 is 16 residues. The CDR3 here is CASSPKFSGFPNEQFF.

V gene TRBV6-5 combines with J gene TRBJ2-4. CDR3 length: 11 residues. CDR1 MNHEY and CDR2 SVGAGI come from the germline V gene. The CDR3 loop is CASMIGNIQYF.

The genes are TRBV6-1 and TRBJ2-7; TCRdb calls TRBD2, which cannot be checked without DNA. The CDR3 extends over 13 amino acids. CDR1 MNHNS and CDR2 SASEGT come from the germline V gene. CDR3: CASSAGSIWEQYF.

The chain carries TRBV24-1 and TRBJ2-2; TCRdb's assignment of TRBD2 cannot be checked, as there is no DNA. This CDR3 comprises 17 residues. Germline CDR1 reads KGHDR; CDR2 reads SFDVKD. CDR3 loop: CATSDFSGGPRTGELFF.

V and J are TRBV6-1 and TRBJ2-1. This CDR3 is built from 13 residues. Per germline, CDR1 MNHNS and CDR2 SASEGT. The CDR3 loop reads CASALGIYNEQFF.

The rearrangement links TRBV12-3 or TRBV12-4 to TRBJ1-1; the D call from TCRdb, TRBD1, cannot be confirmed without DNA. The CDR3 length is 12 residues. This chain's CDR3 is CANQGQGTEAFF.

The chain carries TRBV19 and TRBJ2-1. Per germline, CDR1 LNHDA and CDR2 SQIVND (reference sequence). This CDR3 comprises 13 residues. The CDR3 sequence is CASSMMGPNEQFF.

The rearrangement joins TRBV20-1 to TRBJ2-3. The CDR3 is 13 amino acids. Germline V gives CDR1 DFQATT, CDR2 SNEGSKA (reference sequence). CDR3 loop: CSAREADTDTQYF.

V and J are TRBV6-1 and TRBJ2-1; with no DNA, the TCRdb D assignment of TRBD2 cannot be verified. This CDR3 has 15 amino acids. From germline, CDR1 is MNHNS and CDR2 SASEGT. CDR3 residues: CASSEGTSSSNEQFF.